This entry lists 5 T cell receptor beta chains sequenced from one sample in a study of shared clonotypes between healthy human individuals. The naive CD8 fraction comprised CD45RO-negative cells positively selected for CCR7 and excluded terminally differentiated effector memory CD45RA+ cells. This table comes from immunoSEQ multiplex PCR, and its TCRdb copy is limited to in-frame clones, with some not included. The sample holds approximately 590,000 clones, around 95% seen once. Material for sequencing was naive CD8+ T cells sorted from blood. Receptors were obtained from a woman in her twenties or thirties in good health.

V is TRBV6-4 and J is TRBJ2-1, with 10 bases lining up with TRBD2. The CDR3 is 16 amino acids. V dropped 7 bases and J dropped 4; count of bases not matched to a gene: 10. Per germline, CDR1 MRHNA and CDR2 SNTAGT. The CDR3 is CASTELPSGSYNEQFF. In DNA form, the CDR3 reads TGTGCCAGCACCGAACTCCCTAGCGGGAGTTACAATGAGCAGTTCTTC.

The chain couples TRBV14 to TRBJ2-5; no firm D call. V was clipped by 0 bases and J by 4 bases, with 6 bases between them. The germline gives CDR1 SGHDN, CDR2 FVKESK. The CDR3 runs 13 residues. The chain's CDR3 is CASSQEVGETQYF. The CDR3 DNA reads TGTGCCAGCAGCCAAGAGGTTGGAGAGACCCAGTACTTC.

The chain links TRBV6-1 to TRBJ2-3; D is ambiguous. From germline, CDR1 is MNHNS and CDR2 SASEGT. The germline V and J ends were trimmed by 8 bases and 7 bases, with 4 bases remaining between them. This CDR3 spans 9 amino acids. The CDR3 loop reads CASSYTQYF. The DNA of the CDR3 is TGTGCCAGCTCATATACGCAGTATTTT.

This sequence joins TRBV11-2 and TRBJ1-4; 7 bases are a match to TRBD1. Germline CDR1 and CDR2: SGHAT and FQNNGV. V shed 2 bases, J shed 7 bases, and the junction held 16 bases outside the gene matches. The CDR3 extends over 18 amino acids. The CDR3 DNA sequence: TGTGCCAGCAGCTTAAAGAGGGTAGGGGGCGGTCTCTCTGAAAAACTGTTTTTT. Translating gives CASSLKRVGGGLSEKLFF. The complete variable domain, with remaining parts taken from reference TRBV11-2 and TRBJ1-4, reads EAGVAQSPRYKIIEKRQSVAFWCNPISGHATLYWYQQILGQGPKLLIQFQNNGVVDDSQLPKDRFSAERLKGVDSTLKIQPAKLEDSAVYLCASSLKRVGGGLSEKLFFGSGTQLSVL.

V gene TRBV4-2 combines with J gene TRBJ2-2; TRBD2 matches 11 bases. This CDR3 spans 16 amino acids. Per germline, CDR1 LGHNA and CDR2 YNFKEQ. With V trimmed by 4 bases and J by 4 bases, 5 bases remained unmatched. The CDR3 DNA reads TGTGCCAGCAGCCCGGGACTAGCGGCAGTCACCGGGGAGCTGTTTTTT. This encodes CASSPGLAAVTGELFF.